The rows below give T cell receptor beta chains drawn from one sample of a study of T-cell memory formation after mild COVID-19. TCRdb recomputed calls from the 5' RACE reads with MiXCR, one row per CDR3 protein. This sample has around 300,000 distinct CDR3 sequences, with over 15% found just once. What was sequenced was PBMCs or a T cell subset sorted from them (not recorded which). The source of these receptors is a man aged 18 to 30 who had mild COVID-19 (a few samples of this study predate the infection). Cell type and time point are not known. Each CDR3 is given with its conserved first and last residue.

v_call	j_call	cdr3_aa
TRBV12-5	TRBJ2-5	CASAPGVQETQYF
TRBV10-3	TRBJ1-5	CAISEVGQPQHF
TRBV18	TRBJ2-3	CASSPSGLSTDTQYF
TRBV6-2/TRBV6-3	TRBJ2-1	CASSPGQPGYNEQFF
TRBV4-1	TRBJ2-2	CASSRRGPGELFF
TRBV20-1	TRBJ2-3	CSAMGPREADTQYF
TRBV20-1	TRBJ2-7	CSAPDREAYEQYF
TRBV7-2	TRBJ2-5	CASRPGTGQETQYF
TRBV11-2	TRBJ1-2	CASSPRPGVYGYTF
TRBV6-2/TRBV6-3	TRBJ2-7	CASSRRIAEQYF
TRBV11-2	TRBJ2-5	CASSPGLAGLLGETQYF
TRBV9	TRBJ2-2	CASSVGDRVTGELFF
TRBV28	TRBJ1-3	CASRRPGQGFTGNTIYF
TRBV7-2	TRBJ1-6	CASSPMGRYSPLHF
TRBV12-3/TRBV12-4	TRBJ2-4	CASSLADLDRRSQYF
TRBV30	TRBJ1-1	CACSRGPDIMNTEAFF
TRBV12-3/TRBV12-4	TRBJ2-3	CAIPSGGSTDTQYF
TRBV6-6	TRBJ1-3	CASSYSFSGNTIYF
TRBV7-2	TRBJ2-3	CASSSQLAGGRYTQYF
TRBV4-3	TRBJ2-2	CASSQWGQGAFTGELFF
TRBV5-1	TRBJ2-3	CASSFLSGYTDTQYF
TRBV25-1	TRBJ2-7	CASLGAYEQYF
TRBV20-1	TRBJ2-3	CSARRRGYRTDTQYF
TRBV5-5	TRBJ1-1	CASIVTGTLGAFF
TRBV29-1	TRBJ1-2	CSVDRDGYTF
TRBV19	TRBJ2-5	CASSMEVQGQETQYF
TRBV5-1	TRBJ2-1	CASSLDVGLPYNEQFF
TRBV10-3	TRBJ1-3	CAINDRMENTIYF
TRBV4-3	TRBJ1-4	CASSQMGGGTNEKLFF
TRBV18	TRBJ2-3	CASCRTGGTDTQYF
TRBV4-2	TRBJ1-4	CASSQDTTGVGKLFF
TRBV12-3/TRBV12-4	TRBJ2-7	CASTSRQGGFHEQYF
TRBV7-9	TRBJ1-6	CASSLAPGSSYNSPLHF
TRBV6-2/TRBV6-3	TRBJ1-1	CASSYWTGAASEAFF
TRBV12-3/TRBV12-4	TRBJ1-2	CASSPRMGYGYTF
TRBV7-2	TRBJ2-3	CASSRSGLSTDTQYF
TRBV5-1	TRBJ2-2	CASSRDSSNTGELFF
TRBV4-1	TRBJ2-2	CASSHRGTSTGELFF
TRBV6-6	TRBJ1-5	CASSLDTQPQHF
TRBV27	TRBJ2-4	CASSPGLMENIQYF
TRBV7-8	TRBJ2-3	CASSLRPGISTDTQYF
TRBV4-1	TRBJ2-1	CASSQDPDEQFF
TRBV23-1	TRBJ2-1	CASSQPLGSGGLNNEQFF
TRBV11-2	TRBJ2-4	CASSLVPLAKNIQYF
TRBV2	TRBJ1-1	CASSDGTGVPETFF
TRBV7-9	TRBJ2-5	CASSSPGGQPLTQYF
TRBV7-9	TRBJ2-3	CASSQRTGARLSDTQYF
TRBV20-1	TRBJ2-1	CSANRQENYNEQFF
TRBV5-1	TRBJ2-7	CASSLRGTFYEQYF
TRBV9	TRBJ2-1	CASSALAGRNNEQFF
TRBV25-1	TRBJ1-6	CASSERWGGSPLHF
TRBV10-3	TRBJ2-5	CAIRSSGDQETQYF
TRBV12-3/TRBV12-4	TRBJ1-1	CASSLAQQGEAFF
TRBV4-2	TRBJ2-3	CASEVADTQYF
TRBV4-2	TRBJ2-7	CASSPGLAGGEQYF
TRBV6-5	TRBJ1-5	CASSSSYRGYQPQHF
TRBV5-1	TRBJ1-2	CASSFDRDFSYGYTF
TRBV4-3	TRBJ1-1	CASSQDVWTGSMNTEAFF